The 12 T cell receptor beta chains given below trace back to one sample, sequenced in a study of OX40 agonist ivuxolimab in advanced cancers. Clones were sequenced by immunoSEQ multiplex PCR, and TCRdb holds only the in-frame ones, with some missing. This sample carries about 44,000 clones, just under 95% of them seen once, and the ten largest clones take roughly 15%. The source was CD4+ or CD8+ T cells sorted from blood, collected in a trial of the OX40 agonist ivuxolimab. All receptors derive from an adult with an advanced solid tumor such as melanoma, head and neck, liver or kidney cancer.

The chain uses TRBV9 and TRBJ2-1; D perhaps matches TRBD1 (5 bases). Trimming cost V 0 bases and J 8 bases, with 15 bases left between them. Per the germline V gene, CDR1 is SGDLS and CDR2 is YYNGEE. This CDR3 region has 15 residues. The CDR3 sequence is CASSVVGHRMDEQFF. The CDR3 nucleotides are TGTGCCAGCAGCGTAGTAGGACACCGGATGGATGAGCAGTTCTTC. The full variable domain, with the rest looked up from reference TRBV9 and TRBJ2-1, is DSGVTQTPKHLITATGQRVTLRCSPRSGDLSVYWYQQSLDQGLQFLIQYYNGEERAKGNILERFSAQQFPDLHSELNLSSLELGDSALYFCASSVVGHRMDEQFFGPGTRLTVL.

A few counts support this clone. This chain's CDR3 is CASSSVKTQYF. CDR3 nucleotides: TGTGCCAGCAGTTCTGTCAAGACCCAGTACTTC. The V and J genes are TRBV28 and TRBJ2-5; D gene unclear. CDR3 size: 11 residues. Germline-derived CDR1 and CDR2 are MDHEN and SYDVKM. Trimming took 4 bases from V and 6 from J, leaving 6 bases between them.

This chain uses TRBV7-8 with TRBJ2-6, with 8 bases aligning to TRBD2. The V and J ends lost 2 bases and 3 bases, in that order; junction bases with no gene match: 6. Germline V gene sequence: CDR1 SGHVS, CDR2 FQNEAQ. This CDR3 has 17 residues. The CDR3 spells CASSLFGRAFGANVLTF. In DNA form, the CDR3 reads TGTGCCAGCAGCTTATTCGGGAGGGCTTTTGGGGCCAACGTCCTGACTTTC.

The chain uses TRBV27 and TRBJ2-7, with D possibly being TRBD1 (5 bases). Per germline, CDR1 MNHEY and CDR2 SMNVEV (reference sequence). The V end lost 2 bases, the J end lost 6 bases, and 8 bases lay between the germline ends. The CDR3 has 12 amino acids. CDR3 DNA sequence: TGTGCCAGCAGTTTACTGGGGCGCGAGCAGTACTTC. Encoded protein: CASSLLGREQYF.

This rearrangement joins TRBV5-1 to TRBJ2-4; 11 bases are shared with TRBD1. Per germline, CDR1 SGHRS and CDR2 YFSETQ. J gave up 6 bases and V 0 bases, and 5 bases lay outside the gene matches. This CDR3 has 16 amino acids. CDR3 nucleotides: TGCGCCAGCAGCTTGGGGACAGGGGGCTATGGAAACATTCAGTACTTC. As protein: CASSLGTGGYGNIQYF.

This chain uses TRBV5-1 with TRBJ1-1; D remains ambiguous. V lost 5 bases and J 1 base, leaving 9 bases between the germline ends. The length of the CDR3 is 13 residues. Germline V lookup: CDR1 SGHRS, CDR2 YFSETQ. The CDR3 DNA is TGCGCCAGCAGGTTTGGAGCGAACACTGAAGCTTTCTTT. This sequence encodes CASRFGANTEAFF.

The chain uses TRBV6-5 and TRBJ1-1; a weak D match, TRBD1 (5 bases). The V and J ends lost 0 bases and 1 base respectively, with 9 bases between them. Germline V gives CDR1 MNHEY, CDR2 SVGAGI. The CDR3 totals 15 residues. CDR3 in amino acids: CASSYSIGGNTEAFF. The CDR3, as DNA: TGTGCCAGCAGTTACTCCATCGGGGGGAACACTGAAGCTTTCTTT.

The V and J genes are TRBV28 and TRBJ1-2; no reliable D call. CDR1 and CDR2 from the germline V gene are MDHEN and SYDVKM. Deletions cut 3 bases from V and 5 bases from J, with 10 bases between. The CDR3 has 13 amino acids. CDR3 nucleotides: TGTGCCAGCAGTTTGGGAGGGAGTTATGGCTACACCTTC. Protein product: CASSLGGSYGYTF.

The CDR3 reads CASSPRPAMHGYTF. As DNA, the CDR3 is TGTGCCAGCAGTCCGAGGCCGGCCATGCATGGCTACACCTTC. The V gene is TRBV27, the J gene TRBJ1-2; D ambiguous. Germline V CDR1 and CDR2: MNHEY, SMNVEV (reference sequence). The V and J ends lost 5 bases and 6 bases respectively, with 16 bases between them. The CDR3 runs 14 residues.

The J gene is TRBJ2-7, the V gene TRBV19, with D perhaps TRBD1 (5 bases). The CDR3 has 15 residues. CDR1 and CDR2 (germline): LNHDA, SQIVND (reference sequence). The V end was cut by 3 bases, the J end by 3 bases, with 15 bases between. The CDR3 sequence: CASSISQGDSYEQYF. The DNA for the CDR3 is TGTGCCAGTAGTATTTCGCAGGGTGATAGCTACGAGCAGTACTTC.

The V gene is TRBV4-1, the J gene TRBJ2-3, with a weak D call TRBD1 (6 bases). V was shortened by 4 bases and J by 1 base, with 15 bases between the two germline ends. CDR3 length: 16 residues. Germline assignment: CDR1 MGHRA and CDR2 YSYEKL. CDR3 sequence reads: CASSPQGFAGTDTQYF. For the CDR3, the DNA is TGCGCCAGCAGCCCTCAGGGGTTTGCGGGCACAGATACGCAGTATTTT.

The chain combines TRBV5-1 with TRBJ2-7; 10 positions agree with TRBD1. CDR1 and CDR2 (germline): SGHRS, YFSETQ. The CDR3 runs to 14 residues. V lost 2 bases and J lost 4; bases outside the gene matches: 3. The CDR3 region is CASSFRQGAYEQYF. Written as DNA, the CDR3 is TGCGCCAGCAGCTTCCGACAGGGGGCTTACGAGCAGTACTTC.